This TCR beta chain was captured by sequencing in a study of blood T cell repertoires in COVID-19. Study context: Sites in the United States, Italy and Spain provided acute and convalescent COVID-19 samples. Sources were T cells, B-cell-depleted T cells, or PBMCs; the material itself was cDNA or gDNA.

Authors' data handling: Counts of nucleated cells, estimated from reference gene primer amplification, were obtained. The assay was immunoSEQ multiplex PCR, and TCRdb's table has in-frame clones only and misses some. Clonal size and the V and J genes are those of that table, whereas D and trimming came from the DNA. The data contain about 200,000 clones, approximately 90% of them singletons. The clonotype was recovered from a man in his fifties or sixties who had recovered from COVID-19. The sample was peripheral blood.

This CDR3 is CASSHLRDRGYNEQFF. In DNA, the CDR3 is TGTGCCAGCAGCCATCTTCGGGACAGGGGCTACAATGAGCAGTTCTTC. V gene TRBV3-1 (or the pseudogene TRBV3-2) combines with J gene TRBJ2-1, with 10 bases aligning to TRBD1. CDR3 length: 16 amino acids. Germline V lookup: CDR1 LGHDT, CDR2 YNNKEL (reference sequence). The junction had 5 bases not matched to a gene; V was cut back by 3 bases and J by 3 bases.